This is a list of T cell receptor beta chains from one sample in a study of blood T cell repertoires in COVID-19. Only in-frame clones appear in the TCRdb table, and some are missing; sequencing was by immunoSEQ multiplex PCR. The sample contains around 120,000 clones, 60% to 85% of which appear only once. Sequenced material: peripheral blood. These receptors all come from a man aged 65 to 85 with acute or convalescent COVID-19. CDR3s include the opening cysteine and the closing phenylalanine or tryptophan. The D gene is left open where the match is weak. A row's size may be missing; if present it is once, few, many or a size class.

TRBV19	TRBD1	.	TRBJ2-1	13	TGTGCCAGTCAGACAGGGAATAACAATGAGCAGTTCTTC	CASQTGNNNEQFF
TRBV9	TRBD1	few	TRBJ2-1	15	TGTGCCAGCAGCGCTGGGGACAGGGTTTCCTATGAGCAGTTCTTC	CASSAGDRVSYEQFF
TRBV9	.	.	TRBJ2-3	14	TGTGCCAGCAGCGTAGATCCGAGCACAGATACGCAGTATTTT	CASSVDPSTDTQYF
TRBV7-6	TRBD1	.	TRBJ2-2	14	TGTGCCAGCAGCACTATACCAGGGGGCGGGGAGCTGTTTTTT	CASSTIPGGGELFF
TRBV15	TRBD2	.	TRBJ2-3	19	TGTGCCACCAGCAGAGATAAGGGCGGGGGGGCCGTCAGCACAGATACGCAGTATTTT	CATSRDKGGGAVSTDTQYF
TRBV11-2	.	.	TRBJ2-7	15	TGTGCCAGCAGCTTAGTAGGGGGTCGGGTTTACGAGCAGTACTTC	CASSLVGGRVYEQYF
TRBV15	TRBD1	.	TRBJ1-4	14	TGTGCCACCAAAGTGGGACAGGGTGGGGAAAAACTGTTTTTT	CATKVGQGGEKLFF
TRBV3-1/TRBV3-2	.	.	TRBJ1-5	15	TGTGCCAGCAGCCAGGGGCAGATTAGCAATCAGCCCCAGCATTTT	CASSQGQISNQPQHF
TRBV5-1	TRBD1	few	TRBJ2-3	14	TGCGCCAGCAGCTCGCAGGGGGTGGTTGATACGCAGTATTTT	CASSSQGVVDTQYF
TRBV7-9	.	.	TRBJ1-2	15	TGTGCCAGCAGCCACGGGGGAGACTCTAACTATGGCTACACCTTC	CASSHGGDSNYGYTF
TRBV12-5	TRBD1	.	TRBJ2-7	16	TGTGCTAGTGGTTTGAGGACAGGGGGGGAAGCCTACGAGCAGTACTTC	CASGLRTGGEAYEQYF
TRBV11-3	TRBD1	few	TRBJ2-3	14	TGTGCCAGCAGCTTGGGCCAGGGGGCAGATACGCAGTATTTT	CASSLGQGADTQYF
TRBV18	.	many	TRBJ2-5	13	TGTGCCAGCTCACCGGAGGGGCAGGGGACCCAGTACTTC	CASSPEGQGTQYF
TRBV5-1	.	few	TRBJ1-2	13	TGCGCCAGCAGCCTCGGGACTAACTATGGCTACACCTTC	CASSLGTNYGYTF
TRBV6-5	TRBD1	once	TRBJ2-7	11	TGTGCCAGCAGTTCGGGACAGGGGAAGTACTTC	CASSSGQGKYF
TRBV7-8	.	.	TRBJ1-4	16	TGTGCCAGCAGCTCCCACCCGGGGGTAAGCGTTGAAAAACTGTTTTTT	CASSSHPGVSVEKLFF
TRBV4-2	.	.	TRBJ2-5	12	TGTGCCAGCAGCCAGGCCGTTGGGACCCAGTACTTC	CASSQAVGTQYF
TRBV3-1/TRBV3-2	TRBD1	.	TRBJ1-6	15	TGTGCCAGCAGCCAAGCGGGACAGAATAATTCACCCCTCCACTTT	CASSQAGQNNSPLHF
TRBV4-2	.	.	TRBJ1-6	18	TGTGCCAGCAGCCAAGCGCCCTGGACAGCCTCGAGTATTTCACCCCTCCACTTT	CASSQAPWTASSISPLHF
TRBV7-9	.	once	TRBJ1-1	13	TGTGCCAGCAGCTCCACGGGATCTTCTGAAGCTTTCTTT	CASSSTGSSEAFF
TRBV9	.	few	TRBJ1-1	14	TGTGCCAGCAGCGCCGGACAGTGGAACACTGAAGCTTTCTTT	CASSAGQWNTEAFF
TRBV7-9	.	few	TRBJ1-2	13	TGTGCCAGCAGCTTCCAGGGAAACTATGGCTACACCTTC	CASSFQGNYGYTF
TRBV5-4	TRBD1	.	TRBJ1-5	16	TGTGCCAGCAGCATCGGGGGCGACAGGGGCAATCAGCCCCAGCATTTT	CASSIGGDRGNQPQHF
TRBV11-2	.	.	TRBJ2-7	12	TGTGCCAGCAGCCTGGCAGGCTACGAGCAGTACTTC	CASSLAGYEQYF
TRBV5-1	.	.	TRBJ1-3	14	TGCGCCAGCAGCTTGGACAGGGCAGGAAACACCATATATTTT	CASSLDRAGNTIYF
TRBV7-3	TRBD1	.	TRBJ1-1	13	TGTGCCAGCAGCTTATCAGGGGGCACTGAAGCTTTCTTT	CASSLSGGTEAFF
TRBV5-4	TRBD1	.	TRBJ1-1	15	TGTGCCAGCAGCCCACCGACAGGGGATAACACTGAAGCTTTCTTT	CASSPPTGDNTEAFF
TRBV9	TRBD2	.	TRBJ2-1	17	TGTGCCAGCAGCGCGACTAGCGGGGTAGCATGGGGGAATGAGCAGTTCTTC	CASSATSGVAWGNEQFF
TRBV4-1	.	medium-sized	TRBJ2-1	14	TGCGCCAGCAGCCAAGACCGGGACTGGAATGAGCAGTTCTTC	CASSQDRDWNEQFF
TRBV6-5	.	.	TRBJ2-3	14	TGTGCCAGCAGCATCCGGGATGGCACAGATACGCAGTATTTT	CASSIRDGTDTQYF
TRBV7-2	TRBD2	.	TRBJ2-5	15	TGTGCCAGCAGCCCGTCACTAGCGGGGGCCGGGACCCAGTACTTC	CASSPSLAGAGTQYF
TRBV15	.	.	TRBJ2-7	17	TGTGCCACCAGCAGAGGAGTTACTGGCGGGGCCACCTACGAGCAGTACTTC	CATSRGVTGGATYEQYF
TRBV9	TRBD1	.	TRBJ1-6	15	TGTGCCAGCAGCATATCGGGACAGGGCATTTCACCCCTCCACTTT	CASSISGQGISPLHF
TRBV7-8	.	.	TRBJ2-3	13	TGTGCCAGCAGCTTAGCGTTGGGGGCTACGCAGTATTTT	CASSLALGATQYF
TRBV5-1	TRBD1	.	TRBJ1-1	15	TGCGCCAGCAGCTTGGAGGGACAGGGTATCACTGAAGCTTTCTTT	CASSLEGQGITEAFF
TRBV7-2	TRBD2	few	TRBJ2-3	16	TGTGCCAGCAGCTTAGCTAGCGGGGGTAGCACAGATACGCAGTATTTT	CASSLASGGSTDTQYF
TRBV13	TRBD1	.	TRBJ1-1	14	TGTGCCAGCAGCTTAGACAGGGGAAGGACTGAAGCTTTCTTT	CASSLDRGRTEAFF
TRBV30	.	.	TRBJ1-1	13	TGTGCCTGGAGACGTCAGGCGGGCACTGAAGCTTTCTTT	CAWRRQAGTEAFF
TRBV5-1	.	.	TRBJ1-2	14	TGCGCCAGCAGCTTGGCCTCGGCGGGGTATGGCTACACCTTC	CASSLASAGYGYTF
TRBV7-9	.	.	TRBJ2-7	12	TGTGCCAGCAGCTTAGCGCAGGACGAGCAGTACTTC	CASSLAQDEQYF
TRBV18	TRBD1	.	TRBJ1-3	18	TGTGCCAGCTCACCCGGACAGGGGGCATATTTCTCTGGAAACACCATATATTTT	CASSPGQGAYFSGNTIYF
TRBV11-3	.	.	TRBJ2-7	17	TGTGCCAGCAACGGCGGGACAGATAGCCCAGTGGGCTACGAGCAGTACTTC	CASNGGTDSPVGYEQYF
TRBV3-1/TRBV3-2	TRBD1	.	TRBJ2-3	16	TGTGCCAGCAGCCAACCACAGGGGGTAGGTGGGGATACGCAGTATTTT	CASSQPQGVGGDTQYF
TRBV7-8	.	few	TRBJ1-1	15	TGTGCCAGCAGCTTAGGGGTGGGGACAAACACTGAAGCTTTCTTT	CASSLGVGTNTEAFF
TRBV14	.	.	TRBJ2-5	14	TGTGCCAGCAGCCAAGGGGCACGGTCAGAGACCCAGTACTTC	CASSQGARSETQYF
TRBV12-3/TRBV12-4	TRBD1	.	TRBJ1-1	13	TGTGCCAGCAGAAAATCAGGGGGCACTGAAGCTTTCTTT	CASRKSGGTEAFF
TRBV18	.	once	TRBJ2-5	13	TGTGCCAGCTCACGTGACAGGCAAGAGACCCAGTACTTC	CASSRDRQETQYF
TRBV5-6	.	.	TRBJ1-5	15	TGTGCCAGCAGCTCTCTCGGCGGAATCAATCAGCCCCAGCATTTT	CASSSLGGINQPQHF
TRBV18	.	.	TRBJ1-2	16	TGTGCCAGCTCAAGTTATCCGGGACTACCACCTTATGGCTACACCTTC	CASSSYPGLPPYGYTF
TRBV6-5	TRBD2	.	TRBJ2-7	16	TGTGCCAGCAGTTACTCTAGTCCACAGCGGGGGGGGGAGCAGTACTTC	CASSYSSPQRGGEQYF
TRBV7-8	.	once	TRBJ1-6	16	TGTGCCAGCAGCCTGCAAAACGGGGGGGCGAACTCACCCCTCCACTTT	CASSLQNGGANSPLHF
TRBV7-2	TRBD2	.	TRBJ2-7	15	TGTGCCAGCAGCGTTAGCGGGGGGAAGACCTACGAGCAGTACTTC	CASSVSGGKTYEQYF
TRBV5-6	TRBD1	many	TRBJ2-2	15	TGTGCCAGCAGCTTAGACAGGGGTAACACCGGGGAGCTGTTTTTT	CASSLDRGNTGELFF
TRBV7-2	.	.	TRBJ2-5	13	TGTGCCAGCAGTGACAGGATCTCAGAGACCCAGTACTTC	CASSDRISETQYF
TRBV5-1	TRBD1	.	TRBJ1-1	16	TGCGCCAGCAGCTTGTCCCGGACAGGGGGCGTAACTGAAGCTTTCTTT	CASSLSRTGGVTEAFF
TRBV6-5	.	.	TRBJ1-3	16	TGTGCCAGCAGTTACGGGGGACACGGAGGAAGAAACACCATATATTTT	CASSYGGHGGRNTIYF
TRBV3-1/TRBV3-2	TRBD1	.	TRBJ2-2	19	TGTGCCAGCAGCCAATCTATTCATTCCGGGACAGGGATCACCGGGGAGCTGTTTTTT	CASSQSIHSGTGITGELFF
TRBV11-1	TRBD1	few	TRBJ2-7	16	TGTGCCAGCAGCCCGACAGGGGGAAGCTTAGTTTACGAGCAGTACTTC	CASSPTGGSLVYEQYF